This record looks at one T cell receptor beta chain sequence and its context. Trimming removed 3 bases at V and 6 bases at J, with 20 bases between. The CDR3 has 17 residues. The V gene's germline CDR1 is SEHNR and CDR2 FQNEAQ (reference sequence). The sample originates from a study of blood T cell repertoires in COVID-19. Original methodology: From reference gene primer amplification, estimates of nucleated cell counts were derived. Generated by immunoSEQ multiplex PCR, the TCRdb table keeps only in-frame clones and is missing some. That table furnishes V, J and clone size, whereas the DNA furnished D and trimming. The sample includes hundreds of thousands of clones, 80% to 90% of them seen just once.

This clonotype originated in a man aged 18 to 30 who had recovered from COVID-19. Sequences were obtained from PBMCs or T cells enriched from blood (not recorded which). This chain uses TRBV7-9 with TRBJ1-4, with D perhaps matching TRBD1 (5 bases). CDR3 nucleotide sequence: TGTGCCAGCAGCTTGACGGCCAGGGTATCGTTTCATGAAAAACTGTTTTTT. This encodes CASSLTARVSFHEKLFF.